Listed below are T cell receptor beta chains from one sample, sequenced in a study of glioma-infiltrating T cells after dendritic cell vaccination. TCRdb's table, derived via immunoSEQ multiplex PCR, lists solely in-frame clones and lacks some. The top ten clones hold around 2.3% of a sample with about 73,000 clones, over 70% of them seen once. The source material was blood, sampled before dendritic cell vaccination. These receptors were collected from a human donor with glioblastoma. The CDR3 runs from the conserved cysteine through the conserved F or W. Each record gives: clone size, D gene, V gene, J gene, CDR3 protein, CDR3 DNA. D genes are given only for firm matches. The size field is filled for only some rows; it gives once, few, many or a size class.

NA	TRBD1	TRBV7-2	TRBJ2-1	CASSSRTGQYNEQFF	TGTGCCAGCAGCTCTAGGACAGGCCAATACAATGAGCAGTTCTTC
NA	NA	TRBV4-1	TRBJ1-5	CASSTRIGTNQPQHF	TGCGCCAGCAGCACGCGGATAGGAACAAATCAGCCCCAGCATTTT
NA	NA	TRBV7-9	TRBJ2-2	CASSAGTNTGELFF	TGTGCCAGCAGCGCCGGGACTAACACCGGGGAGCTGTTTTTT
NA	NA	TRBV19	TRBJ1-1	CAIAPEPNTEAFF	TGTGCCATCGCCCCCGAGCCGAACACTGAAGCTTTCTTT
NA	NA	TRBV18	TRBJ1-1	CASSPSSPGPNTEAFF	TGTGCCAGCTCACCATCGTCACCAGGGCCAAACACTGAAGCTTTCTTT
NA	TRBD1	TRBV2	TRBJ1-2	CASSVDRVYGYTF	TGTGCCAGCAGTGTCGACAGGGTTTATGGCTACACCTTC
NA	TRBD1	TRBV5-8	TRBJ1-2	CASSGGRDRDGRGYTF	TGTGCCAGCAGCGGGGGCCGAGACAGGGATGGTAGAGGCTACACCTTC
NA	TRBD1	TRBV15	TRBJ1-1	CATSRNRGITEAFF	TGTGCCACCAGCAGAAACAGGGGGATCACTGAAGCTTTCTTT
NA	TRBD1	TRBV7-9	TRBJ1-1	CASSLGQGTEAFF	TGTGCCAGCAGCCTCGGACAGGGCACTGAAGCTTTCTTT
NA	TRBD2	TRBV7-9	TRBJ2-7	CASSLRGLAKSSYEQYF	TGTGCCAGCAGCTTGCGGGGACTAGCGAAAAGCTCCTACGAGCAGTACTTC
NA	TRBD1	TRBV7-8	TRBJ2-3	CASRDRDPDTQYF	TGTGCCAGCCGGGACAGGGACCCAGATACGCAGTATTTT
few	NA	TRBV5-6	TRBJ2-1	CASSLTSFYNEQFF	TGTGCCAGCAGCTTGACTAGTTTCTACAATGAGCAGTTCTTC
NA	TRBD1	TRBV4-2	TRBJ1-5	CASSQEGQGIQPQHF	TGTGCCAGCAGCCAAGAGGGACAGGGGATTCAGCCCCAGCATTTT
NA	TRBD2	TRBV2	TRBJ2-7	CASSASGEFSYEQYF	TGTGCCAGCAGTGCGAGCGGGGAGTTCTCCTACGAGCAGTACTTC
NA	TRBD1	TRBV19	TRBJ1-2	CASSIQDRPSNYGYTF	TGTGCCAGTAGTATCCAGGACAGGCCATCTAACTATGGCTACACCTTC
NA	NA	TRBV5-1	TRBJ2-1	CASSFSARSANEQFF	TGCGCCAGCAGCTTTAGCGCCCGGTCTGCCAATGAGCAGTTCTTC
once	NA	TRBV18	TRBJ1-5	CASSPSQVSNQPQHF	TGTGCCAGCTCACCATCACAGGTTAGCAATCAGCCCCAGCATTTT
few	NA	TRBV27	TRBJ1-2	CASSFFTDRGYTF	TGTGCCAGCAGTTTTTTTACAGACAGGGGCTACACCTTC
once	NA	TRBV5-1	TRBJ1-2	CASSLVAGGLYGYTF	TGCGCCAGCAGCTTGGTGGCAGGAGGGCTCTATGGCTACACCTTC
NA	TRBD1	TRBV2	TRBJ2-2	CASRTGVWAGELFF	TGTGCCAGCAGGACAGGGGTTTGGGCCGGGGAGCTGTTTTTT
NA	NA	TRBV2	TRBJ2-2	CASSGRGRNTGELFF	TGTGCCAGCAGTGGTAGGGGGAGGAACACCGGGGAGCTGTTTTTT
NA	TRBD1	TRBV18	TRBJ1-2	CASSPNLLQGNYGYTF	TGTGCCAGCTCACCAAATCTCCTACAGGGGAACTATGGCTACACCTTC
NA	TRBD2	TRBV6-4	TRBJ2-2	CASKRDPTPSGELFF	TGTGCCAGCAAGCGGGACCCGACCCCCAGCGGGGAGCTGTTTTTT
NA	NA	TRBV4-1	TRBJ2-7	CASSALGRDYEQYF	TGCGCCAGCAGTGCCCTCGGCAGGGACTACGAGCAGTACTTC
many	NA	TRBV6-1	TRBJ1-5	CASSEGGGSQPQHF	TGTGCCAGCAGTGAAGGGGGCGGCAGTCAGCCCCAGCATTTT
NA	TRBD1	TRBV19	TRBJ2-7	CASSRGTGGSRWSYEQYF	TGTGCCAGTAGTAGGGGTACAGGGGGATCCAGATGGTCCTACGAGCAGTACTTC
NA	NA	TRBV5-1	TRBJ2-3	CASSLQGTDTQYF	TGCGCCAGCAGCCTACAGGGCACAGATACGCAGTATTTT
NA	NA	TRBV5-6	TRBJ2-7	CASSQTDTLTYEQYF	TGTGCCAGCAGCCAGACAGATACCTTGACCTACGAGCAGTACTTC
NA	NA	TRBV2	TRBJ1-2	CASSRAGNYGYTF	TGTGCCAGCAGTCGCGCGGGAAACTATGGCTACACCTTC
NA	TRBD1	TRBV5-4	TRBJ1-2	CASSGGGRGLGYTF	TGTGCCAGCAGCGGTGGAGGCAGGGGGCTTGGCTACACCTTC
NA	NA	TRBV15	TRBJ1-5	CATSRDKMGGSQPQHF	TGTGCCACCAGCAGAGATAAGATGGGTGGGAGTCAGCCCCAGCATTTT
NA	NA	TRBV19	TRBJ1-5	CASSMGGNQPQHF	TGTGCCAGTAGTATGGGCGGGAATCAGCCCCAGCATTTT
NA	NA	TRBV2	TRBJ1-1	CASIYAGGNTEAFF	TGTGCCAGCATATATGCCGGGGGGAACACTGAAGCTTTCTTT
NA	NA	TRBV6-1	TRBJ1-2	CASSETLGVSYGYTF	TGTGCCAGCAGTGAAACGTTGGGAGTTTCTTATGGCTACACCTTC
NA	NA	TRBV5-6	TRBJ1-5	CASSLAGGWAPNQPQHF	TGTGCCAGCAGCTTGGCGGGAGGCTGGGCCCCCAATCAGCCCCAGCATTTT
NA	NA	TRBV5-5	TRBJ1-2	CASSSPGKSRGYTF	TGTGCCAGCAGCTCCCCAGGGAAATCGCGGGGCTACACCTTC
few	TRBD1	TRBV6-5	TRBJ1-6	CASSGGGITLHF	TGTGCCAGCAGTGGAGGGGGCATAACCCTCCACTTT
NA	TRBD1	TRBV2	TRBJ1-5	CASSEARTGAPRQPQHF	TGTGCCAGCAGTGAAGCGAGGACAGGTGCCCCTCGTCAGCCCCAGCATTTT
NA	TRBD1	TRBV4-1	TRBJ2-1	CASSRGGRDNEQFF	TGCGCCAGCAGCCGAGGGGGCCGGGACAATGAGCAGTTCTTC
NA	NA	TRBV2	TRBJ1-5	CASSESGGLNQPQHF	TGTGCCAGCAGTGAATCTGGGGGCCTCAATCAGCCCCAGCATTTT
NA	TRBD2	TRBV5-1	TRBJ2-1	CASSRGLVYNEQFF	TGCGCCAGCAGCCGGGGACTAGTCTACAATGAGCAGTTCTTC
NA	NA	TRBV18	TRBJ2-3	CASTALYRALSDTQYF	TGTGCCAGCACTGCCCTCTACAGGGCTCTCTCAGATACGCAGTATTTT
NA	NA	TRBV5-6	TRBJ1-4	CASSLVETATNEKLFF	TGTGCCAGCAGCTTGGTGGAGACAGCAACTAATGAAAAACTGTTTTTT
few	TRBD1	TRBV2	TRBJ1-1	CASTRSTGGFEAFF	TGTGCCAGCACCCGTTCCACAGGGGGCTTTGAAGCTTTCTTT
NA	NA	TRBV5-1	TRBJ2-7	CASSLFANSYEQYF	TGCGCCAGCAGCTTGTTCGCGAACTCCTACGAGCAGTACTTC
once	TRBD1	TRBV5-1	TRBJ1-4	CASSLGTGNEKLFF	TGCGCCAGCAGCTTGGGGACAGGGAATGAAAAACTGTTTTTT
NA	NA	TRBV7-8	TRBJ1-5	CASSPDFSNQPQHF	TGTGCCAGCAGCCCGGACTTTAGCAATCAGCCCCAGCATTTT
NA	NA	TRBV5-1	TRBJ1-1	CASSPAPGGEGTEAFF	TGCGCCAGCAGCCCCGCTCCGGGAGGGGAAGGCACTGAAGCTTTCTTT
NA	NA	TRBV2	TRBJ2-3	CAIPRGSSTDTQYF	TGTGCCATCCCCAGGGGCTCTAGCACAGATACGCAGTATTTT
NA	TRBD2	TRBV9	TRBJ2-1	CASSVGLAGGGGEQFF	TGTGCCAGCAGCGTGGGACTAGCGGGAGGAGGTGGTGAGCAGTTCTTC
NA	TRBD1	TRBV25-1	TRBJ1-4	CASSATGGLATNEKLFF	TGTGCCAGCAGTGCAACAGGGGGCCTTGCAACTAATGAAAAACTGTTTTTT
NA	NA	TRBV29-1	TRBJ2-3	CSVASRMGTDTQYF	TGCAGCGTTGCGTCGCGGATGGGCACAGATACGCAGTATTTT
NA	NA	TRBV6-5	TRBJ2-1	CATLRAVSSNEQFF	TGTGCCACCCTGAGGGCCGTGTCGAGCAATGAGCAGTTCTTC
NA	TRBD1	TRBV19	TRBJ2-2	CASIGQGFSGELFF	TGTGCCAGTATTGGACAGGGTTTTTCCGGGGAGCTGTTTTTT